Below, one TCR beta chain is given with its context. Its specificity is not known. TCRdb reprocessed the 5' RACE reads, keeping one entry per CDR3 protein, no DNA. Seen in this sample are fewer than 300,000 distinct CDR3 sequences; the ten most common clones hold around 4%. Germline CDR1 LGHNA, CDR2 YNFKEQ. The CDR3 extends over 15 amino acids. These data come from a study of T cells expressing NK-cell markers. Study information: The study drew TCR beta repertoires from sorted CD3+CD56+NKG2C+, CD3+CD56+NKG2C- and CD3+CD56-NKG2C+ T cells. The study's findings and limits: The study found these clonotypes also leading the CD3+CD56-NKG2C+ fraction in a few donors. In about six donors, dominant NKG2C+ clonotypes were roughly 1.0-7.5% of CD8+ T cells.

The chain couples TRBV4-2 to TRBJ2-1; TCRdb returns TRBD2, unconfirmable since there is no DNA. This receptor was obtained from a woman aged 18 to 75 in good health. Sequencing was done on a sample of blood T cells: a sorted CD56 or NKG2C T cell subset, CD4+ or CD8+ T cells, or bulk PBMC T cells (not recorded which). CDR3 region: CASSQARETYNEQFF.